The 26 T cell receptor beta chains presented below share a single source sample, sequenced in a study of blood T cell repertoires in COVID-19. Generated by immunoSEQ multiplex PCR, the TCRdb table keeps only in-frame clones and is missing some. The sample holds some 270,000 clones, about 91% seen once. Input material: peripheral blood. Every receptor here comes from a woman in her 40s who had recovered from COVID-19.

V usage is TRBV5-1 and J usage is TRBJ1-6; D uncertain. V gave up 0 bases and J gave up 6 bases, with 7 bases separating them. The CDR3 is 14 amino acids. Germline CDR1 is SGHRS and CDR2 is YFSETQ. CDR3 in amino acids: CASSLVQFNSPLHF. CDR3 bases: TGCGCCAGCAGCTTGGTCCAGTTTAATTCACCCCTCCACTTT.

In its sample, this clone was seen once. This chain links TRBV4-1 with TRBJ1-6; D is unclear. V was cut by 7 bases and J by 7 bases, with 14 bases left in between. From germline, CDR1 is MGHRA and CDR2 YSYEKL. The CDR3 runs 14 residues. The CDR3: CASKFDSVNSPLHF. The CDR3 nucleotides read TGCGCCAGCAAATTTGATTCGGTGAATTCACCCCTCCACTTT.

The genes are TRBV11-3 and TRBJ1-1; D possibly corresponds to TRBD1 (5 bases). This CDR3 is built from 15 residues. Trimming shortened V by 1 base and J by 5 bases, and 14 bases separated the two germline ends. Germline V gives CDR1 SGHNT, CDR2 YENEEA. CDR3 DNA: TGTGCCAGCAGCTTAGTACCGGGGGGGAGGACTGAAGCTTTCTTT. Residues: CASSLVPGGRTEAFF.

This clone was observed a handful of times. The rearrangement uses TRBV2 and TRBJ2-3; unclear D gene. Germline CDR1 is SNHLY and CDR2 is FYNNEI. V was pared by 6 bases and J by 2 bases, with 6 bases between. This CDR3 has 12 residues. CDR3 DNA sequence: TGTGCCAGCAGGGCAATCACAGATACGCAGTATTTT. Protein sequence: CASRAITDTQYF. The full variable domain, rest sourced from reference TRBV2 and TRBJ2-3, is EPEVTQTPSHQVTQMGQEVILRCVPISNHLYFYWYRQILGQKVEFLVSFYNNEISEKSEIFDDQFSVERPDGSNFTLKIRSTKLEDSAMYFCASRAITDTQYFGPGTRLTVL.

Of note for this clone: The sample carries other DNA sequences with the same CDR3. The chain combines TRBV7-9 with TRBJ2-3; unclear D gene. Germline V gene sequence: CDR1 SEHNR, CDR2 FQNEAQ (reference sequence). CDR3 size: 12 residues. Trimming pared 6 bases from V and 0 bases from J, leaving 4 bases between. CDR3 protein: CASSSSTDTQYF. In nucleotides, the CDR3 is TGTGCCAGCAGTTCAAGCACAGATACGCAGTATTTT. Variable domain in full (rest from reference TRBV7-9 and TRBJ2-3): DTGVSQNPRHKITKRGQNVTFRCDPISEHNRLYWYRQTLGQGPEFLTYFQNEAQLEKSRLLSDRFSAERPKGSFSTLEIQRTEQGDSAMYLCASSSSTDTQYFGPGTRLTVL.

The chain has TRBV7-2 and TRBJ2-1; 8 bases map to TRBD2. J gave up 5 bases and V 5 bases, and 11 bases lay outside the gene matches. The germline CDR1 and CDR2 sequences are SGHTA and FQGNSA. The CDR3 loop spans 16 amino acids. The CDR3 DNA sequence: TGTGCCAGCAGCGCGCGTACCGGGACTAGACACAATGAGCAGTTCTTC. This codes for CASSARTGTRHNEQFF.

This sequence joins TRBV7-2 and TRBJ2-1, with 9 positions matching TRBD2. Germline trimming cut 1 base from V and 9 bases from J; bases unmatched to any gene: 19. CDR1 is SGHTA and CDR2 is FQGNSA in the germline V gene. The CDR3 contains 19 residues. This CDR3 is CASSLVGPGGLAGRVEQFF. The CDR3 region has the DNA TGTGCCAGCAGCTTAGTAGGCCCGGGCGGGCTAGCGGGAAGGGTTGAGCAGTTCTTC. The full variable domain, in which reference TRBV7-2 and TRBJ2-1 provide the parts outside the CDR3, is GAGVSQSPSNKVTEKGKDVELRCDPISGHTALYWYRQSLGQGLEFLIYFQGNSAPDKSGLPSDRFSAERTGGSVSTLTIQRTQQEDSAVYLCASSLVGPGGLAGRVEQFFGPGTRLTVL.

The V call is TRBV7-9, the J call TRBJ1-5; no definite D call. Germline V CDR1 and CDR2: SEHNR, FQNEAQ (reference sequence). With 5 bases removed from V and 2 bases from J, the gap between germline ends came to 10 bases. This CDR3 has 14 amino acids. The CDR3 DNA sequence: TGTGCCAGCAGCCCTCCCGGGGGCAATCAGCCCCAGCATTTT. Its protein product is CASSPPGGNQPQHF.

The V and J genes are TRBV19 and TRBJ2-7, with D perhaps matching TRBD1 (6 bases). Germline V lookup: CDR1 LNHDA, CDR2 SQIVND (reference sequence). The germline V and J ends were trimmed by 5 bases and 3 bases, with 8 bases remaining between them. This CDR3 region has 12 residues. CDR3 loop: CASSQGNYEQYF. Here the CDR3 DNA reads TGTGCCAGTAGTCAGGGGAACTACGAGCAGTACTTC.

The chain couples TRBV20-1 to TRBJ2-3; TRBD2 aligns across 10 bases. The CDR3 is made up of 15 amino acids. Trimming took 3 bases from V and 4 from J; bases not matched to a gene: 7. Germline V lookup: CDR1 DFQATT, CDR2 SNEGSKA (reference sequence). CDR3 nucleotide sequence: TGCAGTGCTAGTTGGCGAGCGGGAGGGCCAGATACGCAGTATTTT. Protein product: CSASWRAGGPDTQYF.

Here the CDR3 DNA reads TGCGCCAGCAGCCGGGGAACTAGCGGGAGTGAGACCCAGTACTTC. Translating gives CASSRGTSGSETQYF. The chain has TRBV5-1 and TRBJ2-5; 11 nucleotides agree with TRBD2. Germline loops: CDR1 SGHRS, CDR2 YFSETQ. Trimming took 4 bases from V and 5 from J; bases not matched to a gene: 7. The CDR3 extends over 15 amino acids.

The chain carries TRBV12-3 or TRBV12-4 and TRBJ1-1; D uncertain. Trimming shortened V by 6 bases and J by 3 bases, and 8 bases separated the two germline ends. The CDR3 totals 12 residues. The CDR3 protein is CASRYGDTEAFF. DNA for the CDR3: TGTGCCAGCAGATACGGGGACACTGAAGCTTTCTTT.

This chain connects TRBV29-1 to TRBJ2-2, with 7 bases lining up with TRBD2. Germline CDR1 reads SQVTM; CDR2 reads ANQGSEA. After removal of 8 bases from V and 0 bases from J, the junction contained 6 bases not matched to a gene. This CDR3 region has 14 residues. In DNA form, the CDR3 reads TGCAGCACCCGGGACTATACGAACACCGGGGAGCTGTTTTTT. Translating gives CSTRDYTNTGELFF.

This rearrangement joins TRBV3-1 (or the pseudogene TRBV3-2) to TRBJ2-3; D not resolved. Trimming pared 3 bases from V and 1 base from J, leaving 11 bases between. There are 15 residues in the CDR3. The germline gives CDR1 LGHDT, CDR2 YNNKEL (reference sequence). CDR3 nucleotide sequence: TGTGCCAGCAGCCATAACCACGGAGGCACAGATACGCAGTATTTT. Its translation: CASSHNHGGTDTQYF.

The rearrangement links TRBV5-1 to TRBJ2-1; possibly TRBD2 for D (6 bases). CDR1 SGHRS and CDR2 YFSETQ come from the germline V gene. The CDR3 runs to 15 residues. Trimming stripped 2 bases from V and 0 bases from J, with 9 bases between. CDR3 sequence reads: CASSFRGSSYNEQFF. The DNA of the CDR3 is TGCGCCAGCAGCTTCCGGGGGAGCTCCTACAATGAGCAGTTCTTC.

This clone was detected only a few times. CDR3 DNA sequence: TGTGCTAGTGGTTTGGTACTAGCGGGAGAAGGGGAGACCCAGTACTTC. It encodes CASGLVLAGEGETQYF. The rearrangement uses TRBV12-5 and TRBJ2-5; 11 nucleotides align to TRBD2. Germline CDR1 and CDR2: LGHNT and FRNRAP. The CDR3 loop spans 16 amino acids. Trimming removed 0 bases from V and 5 bases from J; junction bases left unmatched: 5. Full variable domain (missing parts from reference TRBV12-5 and TRBJ2-5): DARVTQTPRHKVTEMGQEVTMRCQPILGHNTVFWYRQTMMQGLELLAYFRNRAPLDDSGMPKDRFSAEMPDATLATLKIQPSEPRDSAVYFCASGLVLAGEGETQYFGPGTRLLVL.

The CDR3 DNA is TGTGCCAGCACCAGTGGACTAGCGGTCACCGGGGAGCTGTTTTTT. Translation gives CASTSGLAVTGELFF. V is TRBV6-5 and J is TRBJ2-2, with 10 positions matching TRBD2. The CDR3 spans 15 residues. V was pared by 7 bases and J by 4 bases, with 6 bases of the junction left unmatched. Looked up from germline, CDR1 is MNHEY and CDR2 is SVGAGI.

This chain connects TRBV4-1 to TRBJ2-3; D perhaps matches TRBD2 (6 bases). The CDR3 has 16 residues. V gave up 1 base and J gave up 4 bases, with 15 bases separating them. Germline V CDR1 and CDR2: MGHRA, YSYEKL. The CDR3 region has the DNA TGCGCCAGCAGCCAAGGTACCCTCTCGGGGGCAGATACGCAGTATTTT. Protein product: CASSQGTLSGADTQYF.

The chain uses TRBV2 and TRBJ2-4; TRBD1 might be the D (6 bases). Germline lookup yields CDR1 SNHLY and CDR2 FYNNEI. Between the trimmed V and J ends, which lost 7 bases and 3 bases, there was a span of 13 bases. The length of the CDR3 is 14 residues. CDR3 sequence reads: CASKDGQYKNIQYF. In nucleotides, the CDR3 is TGTGCCAGCAAAGATGGACAGTACAAAAACATTCAGTACTTC.

This CDR3 is CASTPGTSGVYTGELFF. The CDR3 DNA reads TGTGCCAGTACCCCCGGGACTAGCGGGGTTTACACCGGGGAGCTGTTTTTT. The V call is TRBV19, the J call TRBJ2-2, with TRBD2 identical over 13 bases. The CDR3 is 17 amino acids. Germline V lookup: CDR1 LNHDA, CDR2 SQIVND (reference sequence). With 7 bases clipped from V and 3 bases from J, the junction kept 8 bases outside the gene matches.

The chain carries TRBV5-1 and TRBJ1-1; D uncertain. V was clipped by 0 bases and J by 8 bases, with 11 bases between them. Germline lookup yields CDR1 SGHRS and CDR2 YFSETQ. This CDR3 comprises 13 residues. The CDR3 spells CASSLVDTIEAFF. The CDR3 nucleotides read TGCGCCAGCAGCTTGGTAGACACCATAGAAGCTTTCTTT. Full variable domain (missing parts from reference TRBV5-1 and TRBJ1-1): KAGVTQTPRYLIKTRGQQVTLSCSPISGHRSVSWYQQTPGQGLQFLFEYFSETQRNKGNFPGRFSGRQFSNSRSEMNVSTLELGDSALYLCASSLVDTIEAFFGQGTRLTVV.

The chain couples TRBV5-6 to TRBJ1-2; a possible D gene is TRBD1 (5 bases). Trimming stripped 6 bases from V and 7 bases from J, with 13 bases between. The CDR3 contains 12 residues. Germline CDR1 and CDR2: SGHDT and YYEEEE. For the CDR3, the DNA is TGTGCCAGCATGGCAGGGTTAGCTGGCTACACCTTC. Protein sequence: CASMAGLAGYTF.

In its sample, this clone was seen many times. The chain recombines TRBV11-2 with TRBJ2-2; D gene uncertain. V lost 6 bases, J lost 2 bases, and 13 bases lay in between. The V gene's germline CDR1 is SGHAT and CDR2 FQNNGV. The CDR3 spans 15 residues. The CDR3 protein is CASSVTGENTGELFF. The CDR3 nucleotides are TGTGCCAGCAGTGTAACTGGAGAAAACACCGGGGAGCTGTTTTTT.

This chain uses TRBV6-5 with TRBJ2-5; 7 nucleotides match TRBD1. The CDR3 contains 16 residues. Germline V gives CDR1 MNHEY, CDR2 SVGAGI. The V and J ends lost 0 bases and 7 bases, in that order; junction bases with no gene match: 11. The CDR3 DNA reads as TGTGCCAGCAGTTACTCGGGTTCGAGGGGGCAGGGGACCCAGTACTTC. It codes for CASSYSGSRGQGTQYF.

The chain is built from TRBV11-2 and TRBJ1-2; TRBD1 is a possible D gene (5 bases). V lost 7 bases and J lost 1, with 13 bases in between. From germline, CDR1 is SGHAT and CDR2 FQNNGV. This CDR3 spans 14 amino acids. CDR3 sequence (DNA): TGTGCCAGCACCCTGGACACCTATAACTATGGCTACACCTTC. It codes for CASTLDTYNYGYTF.

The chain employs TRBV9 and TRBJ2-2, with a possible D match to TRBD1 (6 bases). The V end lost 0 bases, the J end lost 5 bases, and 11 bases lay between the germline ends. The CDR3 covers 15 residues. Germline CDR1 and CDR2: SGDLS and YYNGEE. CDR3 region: CASSVATGTTGELFF. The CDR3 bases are TGTGCCAGCAGCGTAGCTACAGGGACAACCGGGGAGCTGTTTTTT.